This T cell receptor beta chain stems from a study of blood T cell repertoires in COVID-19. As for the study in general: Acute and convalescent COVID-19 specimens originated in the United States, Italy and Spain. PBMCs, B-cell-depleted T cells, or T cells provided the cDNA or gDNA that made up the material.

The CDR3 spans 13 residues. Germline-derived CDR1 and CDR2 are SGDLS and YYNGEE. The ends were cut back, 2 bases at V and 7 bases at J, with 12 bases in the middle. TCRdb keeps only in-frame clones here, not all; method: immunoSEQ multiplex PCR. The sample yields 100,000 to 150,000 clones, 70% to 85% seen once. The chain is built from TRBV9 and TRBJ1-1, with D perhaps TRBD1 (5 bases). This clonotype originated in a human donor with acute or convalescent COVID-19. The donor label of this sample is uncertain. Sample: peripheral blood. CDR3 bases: TGTGCCAGCAGCGTGGCCGGGACTCGTGAAGCTTTCTTT. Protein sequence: CASSVAGTREAFF.